This TCR beta chain was sequenced for a study of shared clonotypes between healthy human individuals. Study-wide findings and caveats: Limited genetic and exposure-history diversity came from having few donors.

How the authors handled the data: ImmunoSEQ sequences covered only the junction and lacked quality scores; filtering therefore differed. The assay was immunoSEQ multiplex PCR, and TCRdb's table has in-frame clones only and misses some. Clone size and V and J calls were adopted from that table, with D and trimming inferred from the DNA. Of under 1,100,000 clones detected, 75% to 85% appear once; the ten largest clones hold 0.55% to 0.7%. This CDR3 has 13 amino acids. Per germline, CDR1 LNHNV and CDR2 YYDKDF (reference sequence). V gave up 0 bases and J gave up 4 bases, with 6 bases separating them. In the case of this clone: What it recognizes is unknown.

The specimen sequenced was memory CD4+ T cells from PBMCs. Subset denoted: CD45RA-negative fraction. This chain connects TRBV15 to TRBJ1-2; D remains unclear. This sequence was found in a man between 18 and 35 years old in good health. Some clones in this sample may be carry-over from other donors' samples. The CDR3 reads CATSREGAYGYTF. The CDR3 coding sequence is TGTGCCACCAGCAGAGAAGGAGCCTATGGCTACACCTTC.